The source of this T cell receptor beta chain is a study of CD8 T cell repertoires and HIV-1 epitope variants. Study-wide context: Separate wells received one of Twenty-five Gag or Nef variant peptides. Equal numbers of autologous T cell-negative cells presented antigen to enriched T cells. Study outcomes and limitations: Of 8 or 9 antigen-specific beta clonotypes, five to seven appeared to cross-react with escape variants.

The CDR3 has 15 amino acids. Per the germline V gene, CDR1 is MDHEN and CDR2 is SYDVKM. V gave up 5 bases and J gave up 3 bases, with 16 bases separating them. Of note for this clone: The antigen remains undetermined.

Here immunoSEQ multiplex PCR was the method, and the copy in TCRdb shows in-frame clones only, minus some. Counted here are 3,500 to 5,000 clones, around three fifths occurring once; the ten biggest clones make up around 42%. The J gene is TRBJ1-2, the V gene TRBV28; no reliable D call. This receptor was identified in a male donor with HIV. Sequencing was done on a sample of cultured CD8+ T cells derived from PBMCs. CDR3: CASSLHPREHYGYTF. CDR3 bases: TGTGCCAGCAGTCTACACCCTCGGGAGCACTATGGCTACACCTTC.